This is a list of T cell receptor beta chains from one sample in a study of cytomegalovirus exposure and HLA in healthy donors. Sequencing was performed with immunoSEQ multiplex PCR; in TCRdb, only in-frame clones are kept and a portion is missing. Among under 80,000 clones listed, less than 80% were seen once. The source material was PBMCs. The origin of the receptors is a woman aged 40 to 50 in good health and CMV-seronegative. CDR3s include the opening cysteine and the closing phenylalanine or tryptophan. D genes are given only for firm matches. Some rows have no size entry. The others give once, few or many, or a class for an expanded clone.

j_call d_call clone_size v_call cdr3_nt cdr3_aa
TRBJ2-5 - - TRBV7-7 TGTGCCAGCAGCCCTGGAGAGCCACGGACCCAGTACTTC CASSPGEPRTQYF
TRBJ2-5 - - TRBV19 TGTGCCAGTAACAGCAGCCAAGAGACCCAGTACTTC CASNSSQETQYF
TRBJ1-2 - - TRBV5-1 TGCGCCAGCAGCAAACAGGGAACAAACTATGGCTACACCTTC CASSKQGTNYGYTF
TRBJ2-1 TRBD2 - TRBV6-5 TGTGCCAGCAGTCGCGGGACTAGCGGATCCAATGAGCAGTTCTTC CASSRGTSGSNEQFF
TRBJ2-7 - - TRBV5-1 TGCGCCAGCAGCTTTATCGGTACCTCCGAGCAGTACTTC CASSFIGTSEQYF
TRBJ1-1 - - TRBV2 TGTGCCAGCAGTGAACACAGCATGAACACTGAAGCTTTCTTT CASSEHSMNTEAFF
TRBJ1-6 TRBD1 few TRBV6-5 TGTGCCAGCAGTGTACAGGGGGCAGGCAATTCACCCCTCCACTTT CASSVQGAGNSPLHF
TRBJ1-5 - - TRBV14 TGTGCCAGCAGCCAAGATAGAGCGAATCAGCCCCAGCATTTT CASSQDRANQPQHF
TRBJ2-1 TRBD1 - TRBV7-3 TGTGCCAGCAGCTTAACCCCCGGACAGGGGATCGATGAGCAGTTCTTC CASSLTPGQGIDEQFF
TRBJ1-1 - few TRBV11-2 TGTGCCAGCAGCTTAGGGAGGAACACTGAAGCTTTCTTT CASSLGRNTEAFF